This TCR beta chain was documented in a study of long-term antiretroviral therapy in people with HIV. From germline, CDR1 is MNHEY and CDR2 SMNVEV (reference sequence). This CDR3 is 13 amino acids long. V lost 3 bases to trimming and J lost 2 bases, with 8 bases between them. Runs used v3.0 of the immunoSEQ assay and were done at survey level. Clones were sequenced by immunoSEQ multiplex PCR, and TCRdb holds only the in-frame ones, with some missing. The sample includes tens of thousands of clones, around 90% of them seen just once. The specimen was unsorted PBMCs, collected just over 5 years after starting antiretroviral therapy. The chain recombines TRBV27 with TRBJ2-7; D remains unclear. The TCR sequence derives from a woman aged 40 to 55 with HIV. This CDR3 is CASSFADTYEQYF. For the CDR3, the DNA is TGTGCCAGCAGTTTTGCGGATACCTACGAGCAGTACTTC.